These 5 T cell receptor beta chains were sequenced from one sample in a study of cytomegalovirus exposure and HLA in healthy donors. TCRdb's table, derived via immunoSEQ multiplex PCR, lists solely in-frame clones and lacks some. The sample yields about 240,000 clones, around 86% seen once. The sequenced sample consisted of PBMCs. Receptors were obtained from a woman between 25 and 40 years old in good health and CMV-seropositive.

This clone was detected once. The chain has TRBV5-4 and TRBJ2-5, with TRBD1 as a possible D gene (6 bases). Trimming shortened V by 1 base and J by 5 bases, and 15 bases separated the two germline ends. This CDR3 contains 15 residues. CDR1 and CDR2 (germline): SGHNT, YYREEE (reference sequence). CDR3 protein: CASSLYRESLETQYF. The CDR3 coding sequence is TGTGCCAGCAGCTTGTACAGGGAGAGTTTGGAGACCCAGTACTTC.

The chain employs TRBV7-9 and TRBJ2-2, with D unclear. V lost 3 bases, J lost 7 bases, and 3 bases lay in between. The CDR3 covers 11 residues. Germline values: CDR1 SEHNR, CDR2 FQNEAQ (reference sequence). CDR3 sequence (DNA): TGTGCCAGCAGCTTGAGCGGGGAGCTGTTTTTT. It yields the protein CASSLSGELFF.

The table lists this clone with a count of one. The chain joins TRBV27 to TRBJ2-7, with 7 positions matching TRBD1. This CDR3 has 14 residues. With V trimmed by 6 bases and J by 3 bases, 8 bases remained unmatched. Germline CDR1 reads MNHEY; CDR2 reads SMNVEV (reference sequence). Here the CDR3 reads CASRNRGEGYEQYF. In DNA, the CDR3 is TGTGCCAGCAGAAACAGGGGTGAGGGCTACGAGCAGTACTTC.

This chain links TRBV11-3 with TRBJ2-2; the D gene is possibly TRBD2 (5 bases). Deletions cut 5 bases from V and 6 bases from J, with 19 bases between. This CDR3 spans 16 amino acids. Germline values: CDR1 SGHNT, CDR2 YENEEA. The CDR3 nucleotides read TGTGCCAGCAGCCCTGGAGGAAGTTATAAGGCCGGGGAGCTGTTTTTT. Translation gives CASSPGGSYKAGELFF.

This chain connects TRBV7-9 to TRBJ2-5; D remains ambiguous. In germline, CDR1 is SEHNR, CDR2 FQNEAQ (reference sequence). CDR3 length equals 11 residues. V lost 5 bases and J 1 base, leaving 2 bases between the germline ends. DNA for the CDR3: TGTGCCAGCAGCCTCCAAGAGACCCAGTACTTC. Translation gives CASSLQETQYF.